The 8 T cell receptor beta chains given below trace back to one sample, sequenced in a study of T cell changes during pregnancy in multiple sclerosis. Libraries were prepared by immunoSEQ multiplex PCR; TCRdb keeps only in-frame clonotypes and omits some of them. The table has 65,000 to 75,000 clones, roughly 92% seen once; the top ten hold just over 3%. The sample in question was CD8+ T cells from peripheral blood mononuclear cells, obtained in the third trimester of pregnancy. These receptors came from a female donor in good health, enrolled as a control in a pregnancy study.

The rearrangement joins TRBV5-1 to TRBJ2-1, with 10 bases aligning to TRBD1. V was pared by 4 bases and J by 16 bases, with 11 bases of the junction left unmatched. The CDR3 consists of 13 residues. Germline V gene sequence: CDR1 SGHRS, CDR2 YFSETQ. CDR3 nucleotide sequence: TGCGCCAGCAGCGAGGACAGGGGGACCTTCGGATTCTTC. This gives the protein CASSEDRGTFGFF.

The chain is built from TRBV6-5 and TRBJ2-1, with TRBD1 matching over 8 bases. V was clipped by 0 bases and J by 4 bases; unmatched bases: 2. The CDR3 covers 15 residues. CDR1 is MNHEY, CDR2 SVGAGI, per germline. As DNA, the CDR3 is TGTGCCAGCAGTTACTCGACAGGGGAATACAATGAGCAGTTCTTC. Protein sequence: CASSYSTGEYNEQFF.

The CDR3 reads CASSLVARSYNEQFF. The CDR3, as DNA: TGTGCCAGCAGCTTAGTCGCACGGTCCTACAATGAGCAGTTCTTC. The V gene is TRBV7-9, the J gene TRBJ2-1; D is ambiguous. Germline CDR1 reads SEHNR; CDR2 reads FQNEAQ (reference sequence). This CDR3 contains 15 residues. Trimming pared 1 base from V and 1 base from J, leaving 8 bases between.

The rearrangement uses TRBV11-2 and TRBJ2-7; a possible D gene is TRBD1 (5 bases). The CDR3 is 13 amino acids. Trimming shortened V by 6 bases and J by 3 bases, and 12 bases separated the two germline ends. CDR1 SGHAT and CDR2 FQNNGV come from the germline V gene. The CDR3 nucleotides are TGTGCCAGCAGTGAAGGGGTAGTCTACGAGCAGTACTTC. It yields the protein CASSEGVVYEQYF.

This chain uses TRBV4-1 with TRBJ1-2; no clear D gene. CDR3 length equals 14 residues. Trimming removed 0 bases at V and 3 bases at J, with 8 bases between. Germline lookup yields CDR1 MGHRA and CDR2 YSYEKL. CDR3 residues: CASSQDEVDYGYTF. The DNA for the CDR3 is TGCGCCAGCAGCCAAGATGAGGTCGACTATGGCTACACCTTC.

V is TRBV7-9 and J is TRBJ2-7, with 8 bases identical to TRBD1. Germline values: CDR1 SEHNR, CDR2 FQNEAQ (reference sequence). The V gene end was trimmed by 5 bases and the J gene end by 2 bases; junction bases not matched to a gene: 2. The CDR3 runs 13 residues. The CDR3 DNA reads as TGTGCCAGCAGCCCACAGGGGGCCTACGAGCAGTACTTC. Translation: CASSPQGAYEQYF.

This chain connects TRBV7-3 to TRBJ2-6; TRBD2 might be the D (6 bases). Trimming took 5 bases from V and 0 from J, leaving 14 bases between them. Germline V gene sequence: CDR1 SGHTA, CDR2 FQGTGA. The CDR3 extends over 17 amino acids. CDR3 sequence (DNA): TGTGCCAGCAGCCCTAGGGACTGGAGCTCTGGGGCCAACGTCCTGACTTTC. It translates to CASSPRDWSSGANVLTF.

The chain joins TRBV4-3 to TRBJ2-7; 8 bases line up with TRBD1. Looked up from germline, CDR1 is LGHNA and CDR2 is YSLEER. The CDR3 is made up of 13 amino acids. V shed 3 bases, J shed 6 bases, and the junction held 4 bases outside the gene matches. The CDR3 here is CASSHPGGAEQYF. The CDR3 DNA reads TGCGCCAGCAGCCATCCAGGGGGCGCCGAGCAGTACTTC.